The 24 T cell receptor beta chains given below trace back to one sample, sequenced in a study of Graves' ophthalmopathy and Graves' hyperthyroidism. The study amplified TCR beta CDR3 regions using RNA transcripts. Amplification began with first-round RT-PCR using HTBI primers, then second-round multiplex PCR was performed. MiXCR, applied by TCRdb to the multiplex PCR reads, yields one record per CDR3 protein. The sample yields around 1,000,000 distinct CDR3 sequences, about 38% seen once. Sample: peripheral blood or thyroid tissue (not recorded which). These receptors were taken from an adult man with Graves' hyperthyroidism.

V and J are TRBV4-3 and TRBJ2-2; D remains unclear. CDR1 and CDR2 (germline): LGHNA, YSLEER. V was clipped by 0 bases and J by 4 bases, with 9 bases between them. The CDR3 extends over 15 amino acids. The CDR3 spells CASSQDDLSTGELFF. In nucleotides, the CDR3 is TGCGCCAGCAGCCAAGATGATCTGAGCACCGGGGAGCTGTTTTTT.

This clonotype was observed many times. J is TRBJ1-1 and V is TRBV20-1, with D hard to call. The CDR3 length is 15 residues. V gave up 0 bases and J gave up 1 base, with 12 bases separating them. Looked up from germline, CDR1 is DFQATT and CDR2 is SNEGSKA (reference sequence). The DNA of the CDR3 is TGCAGTGCTAGAGATACCAGCACAGCGAACACTGAAGCTTTCTTT. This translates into CSARDTSTANTEAFF.

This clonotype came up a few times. CDR3 in amino acids: CASAGAGELFF. CDR3 sequence (DNA): TGTGCCAGCGCAGGGGCCGGGGAGCTGTTTTTT. This sequence joins TRBV2 and TRBJ2-2; perhaps TRBD1 as D (6 bases). The germline V and J ends were trimmed by 8 bases and 6 bases, with 7 bases remaining between them. CDR3 size: 11 residues. The germline V gene encodes CDR1 SNHLY and CDR2 FYNNEI.

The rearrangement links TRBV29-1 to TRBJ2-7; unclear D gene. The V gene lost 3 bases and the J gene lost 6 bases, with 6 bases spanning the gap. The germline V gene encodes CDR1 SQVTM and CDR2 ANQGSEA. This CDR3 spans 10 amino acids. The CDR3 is CSVDVGEQYF. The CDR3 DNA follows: TGCAGCGTTGATGTAGGCGAGCAGTACTTC.

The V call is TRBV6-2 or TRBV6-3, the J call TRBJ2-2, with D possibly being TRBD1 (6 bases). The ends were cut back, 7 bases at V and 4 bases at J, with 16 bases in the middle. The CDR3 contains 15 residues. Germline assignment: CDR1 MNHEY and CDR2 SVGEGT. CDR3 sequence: CASTLQGQSTGELFF. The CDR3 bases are TGTGCCAGCACACTCCAGGGGCAAAGCACCGGGGAGCTGTTTTTT.

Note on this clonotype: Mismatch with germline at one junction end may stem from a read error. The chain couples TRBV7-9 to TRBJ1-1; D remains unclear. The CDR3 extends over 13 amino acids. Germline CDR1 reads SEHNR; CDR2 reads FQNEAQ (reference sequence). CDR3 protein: CACSSYTNTEAFF. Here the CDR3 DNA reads TGTGCCTGCAGCTCCTACACGAACACTGAAGCTTTCTTT.

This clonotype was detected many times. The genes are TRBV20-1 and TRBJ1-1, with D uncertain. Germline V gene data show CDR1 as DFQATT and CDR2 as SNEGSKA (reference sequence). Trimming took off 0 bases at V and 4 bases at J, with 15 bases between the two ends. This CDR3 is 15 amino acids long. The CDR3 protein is CSARDLLRGSTEAFF. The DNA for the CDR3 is TGCAGTGCTAGAGATCTCTTGCGGGGTAGCACTGAAGCTTTCTTT.

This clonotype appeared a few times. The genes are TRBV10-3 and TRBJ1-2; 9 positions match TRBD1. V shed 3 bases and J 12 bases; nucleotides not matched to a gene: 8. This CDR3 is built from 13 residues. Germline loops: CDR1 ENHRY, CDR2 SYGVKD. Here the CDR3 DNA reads TGTGCCATCAGTGACGGGACAGGGTATTATAACACCTTC. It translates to CAISDGTGYYNTF.

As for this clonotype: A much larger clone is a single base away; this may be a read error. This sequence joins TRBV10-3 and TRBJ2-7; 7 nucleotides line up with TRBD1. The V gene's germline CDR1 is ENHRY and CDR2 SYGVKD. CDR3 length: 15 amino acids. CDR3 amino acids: CASSLSQGVSYEQYF. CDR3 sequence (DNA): TGTGCCAGCAGTTTAAGTCAGGGGGTCTCCTACGAGCAGTACTTC.

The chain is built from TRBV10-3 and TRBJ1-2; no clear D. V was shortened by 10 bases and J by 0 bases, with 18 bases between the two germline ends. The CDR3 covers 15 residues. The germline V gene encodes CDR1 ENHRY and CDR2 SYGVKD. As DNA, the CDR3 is TGTGCCAGCAGGATAGACCGAGAAGCTAACTATGGCTACACCTTC. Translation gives CASRIDREANYGYTF.

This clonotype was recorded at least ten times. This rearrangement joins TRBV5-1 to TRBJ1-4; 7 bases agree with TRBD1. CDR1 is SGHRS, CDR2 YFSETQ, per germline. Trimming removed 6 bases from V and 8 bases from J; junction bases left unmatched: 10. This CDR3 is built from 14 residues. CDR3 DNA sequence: TGCGCCAGCACCACAGGGGTGTTTCGGGAAAAACTGTTTTTT. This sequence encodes CASTTGVFREKLFF.

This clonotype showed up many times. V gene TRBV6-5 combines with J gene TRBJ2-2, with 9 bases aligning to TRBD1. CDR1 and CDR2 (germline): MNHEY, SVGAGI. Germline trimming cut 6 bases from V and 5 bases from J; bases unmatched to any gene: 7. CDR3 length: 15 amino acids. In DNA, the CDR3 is TGTGCCAGCAGACCGGGGACAGGGCGGACCGGGGAGCTGTTTTTT. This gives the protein CASRPGTGRTGELFF.

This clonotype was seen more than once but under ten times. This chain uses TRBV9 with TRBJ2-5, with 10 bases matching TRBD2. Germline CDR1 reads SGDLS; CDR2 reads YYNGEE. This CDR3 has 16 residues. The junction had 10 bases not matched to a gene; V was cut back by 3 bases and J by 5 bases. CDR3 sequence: CASSAASGGAGETQYF. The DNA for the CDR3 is TGTGCCAGCAGCGCCGCGAGCGGGGGGGCCGGGGAGACCCAGTACTTC.

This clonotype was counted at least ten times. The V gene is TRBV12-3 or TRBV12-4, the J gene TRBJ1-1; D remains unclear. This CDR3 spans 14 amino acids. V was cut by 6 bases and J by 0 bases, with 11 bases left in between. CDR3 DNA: TGTGCCAGCAGGACCAGTGACATGAACACTGAAGCTTTCTTT. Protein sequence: CASRTSDMNTEAFF.

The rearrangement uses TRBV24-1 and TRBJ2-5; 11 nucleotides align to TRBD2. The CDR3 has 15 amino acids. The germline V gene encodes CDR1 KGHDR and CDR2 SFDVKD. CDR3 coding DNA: TGTGCAACCGGGACTAGCGGACAATACCAAGAGACCCAGTACTTC. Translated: CATGTSGQYQETQYF.

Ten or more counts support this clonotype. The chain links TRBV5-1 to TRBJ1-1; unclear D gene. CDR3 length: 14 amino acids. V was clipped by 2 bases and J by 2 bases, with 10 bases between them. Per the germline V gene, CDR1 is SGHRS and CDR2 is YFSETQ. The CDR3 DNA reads TGCGCCAGCAGCTTTGGACTGGGAAACACTGAAGCTTTCTTT. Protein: CASSFGLGNTEAFF.

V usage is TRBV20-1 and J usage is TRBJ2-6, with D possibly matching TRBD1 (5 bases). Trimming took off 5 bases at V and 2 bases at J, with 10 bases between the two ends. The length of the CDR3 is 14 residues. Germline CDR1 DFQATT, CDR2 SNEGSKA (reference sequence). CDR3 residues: CSAGWGAGANVLTF. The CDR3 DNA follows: TGCAGTGCTGGGTGGGGCGCTGGGGCCAACGTCCTGACTTTC.

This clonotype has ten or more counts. The chain's CDR3 is CSVEVKRTGELFF. CDR3 bases: TGCAGCGTTGAGGTCAAACGTACCGGGGAGCTGTTTTTT. The rearrangement links TRBV29-1 to TRBJ2-2; no clear D. Germline CDR1 is SQVTM and CDR2 is ANQGSEA. Trimming left V 3 bases short and J 5 bases short, with 10 bases between. This CDR3 is 13 amino acids long.

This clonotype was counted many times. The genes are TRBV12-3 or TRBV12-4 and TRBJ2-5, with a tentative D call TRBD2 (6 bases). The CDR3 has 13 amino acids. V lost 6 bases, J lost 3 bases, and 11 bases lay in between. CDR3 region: CASSRLGKETQYF. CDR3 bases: TGTGCCAGCAGCAGACTAGGGAAAGAGACCCAGTACTTC.

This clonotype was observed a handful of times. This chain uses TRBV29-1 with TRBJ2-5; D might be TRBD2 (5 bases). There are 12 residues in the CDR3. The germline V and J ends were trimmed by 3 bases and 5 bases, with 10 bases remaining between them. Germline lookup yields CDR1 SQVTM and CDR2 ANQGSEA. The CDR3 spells CSVDGESETQYF. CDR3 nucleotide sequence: TGCAGCGTTGACGGGGAGTCGGAGACCCAGTACTTC.

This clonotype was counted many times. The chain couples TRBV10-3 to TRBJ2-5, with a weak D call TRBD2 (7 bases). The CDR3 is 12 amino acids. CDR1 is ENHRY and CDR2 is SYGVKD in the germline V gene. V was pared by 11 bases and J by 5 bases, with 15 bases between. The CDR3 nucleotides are TGTGCCTCTGGGGGGGCCGGCGAGACCCAGTACTTC. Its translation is CASGGAGETQYF.

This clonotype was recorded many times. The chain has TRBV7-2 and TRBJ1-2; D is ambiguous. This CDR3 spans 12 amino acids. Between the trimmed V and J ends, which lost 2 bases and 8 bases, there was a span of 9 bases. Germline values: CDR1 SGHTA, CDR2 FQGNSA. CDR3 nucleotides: TGTGCCAGCAGCTTATCGTTCCGGGGCTACACCTTC. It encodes CASSLSFRGYTF.

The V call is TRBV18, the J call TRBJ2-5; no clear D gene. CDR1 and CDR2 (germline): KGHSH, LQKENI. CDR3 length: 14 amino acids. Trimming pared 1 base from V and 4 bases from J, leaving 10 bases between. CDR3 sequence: CASSPRNRRETQYF. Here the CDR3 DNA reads TGTGCCAGCTCACCACGGAACCGCCGAGAGACCCAGTACTTC.

In DNA form, the CDR3 reads TGTGCCAGTAGTATCAGCCCCCTTACTAGCGGGAATTCCTACGAGCAGTACTTC. As protein: CASSISPLTSGNSYEQYF. The chain couples TRBV19 to TRBJ2-7; 10 bases fit TRBD2. The CDR3 is made up of 18 amino acids. The junction had 12 bases not matched to a gene; V was cut back by 3 bases and J by 1 base. CDR1 and CDR2 from the germline V gene are LNHDA and SQIVND (reference sequence).